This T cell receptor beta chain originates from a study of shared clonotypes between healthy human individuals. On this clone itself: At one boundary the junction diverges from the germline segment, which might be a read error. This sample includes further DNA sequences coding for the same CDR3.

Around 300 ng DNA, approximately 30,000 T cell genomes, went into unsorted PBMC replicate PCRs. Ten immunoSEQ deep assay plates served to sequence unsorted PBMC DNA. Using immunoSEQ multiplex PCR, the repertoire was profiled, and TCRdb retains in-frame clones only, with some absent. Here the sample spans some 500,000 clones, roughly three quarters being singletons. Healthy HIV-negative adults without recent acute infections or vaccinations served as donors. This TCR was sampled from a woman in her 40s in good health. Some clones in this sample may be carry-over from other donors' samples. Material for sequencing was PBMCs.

The CDR3 DNA is TGTGCCAGCAGCTTGGGAATACAGGGAAACCAGGAGACCCAGTACTTC. It yields the protein CASSLGIQGNQETQYF. The chain employs TRBV5-5 and TRBJ2-5; weak D call: TRBD1 (6 bases). CDR1 is SGHKS, CDR2 YYEKEE, per germline (reference sequence). This CDR3 has 16 amino acids.